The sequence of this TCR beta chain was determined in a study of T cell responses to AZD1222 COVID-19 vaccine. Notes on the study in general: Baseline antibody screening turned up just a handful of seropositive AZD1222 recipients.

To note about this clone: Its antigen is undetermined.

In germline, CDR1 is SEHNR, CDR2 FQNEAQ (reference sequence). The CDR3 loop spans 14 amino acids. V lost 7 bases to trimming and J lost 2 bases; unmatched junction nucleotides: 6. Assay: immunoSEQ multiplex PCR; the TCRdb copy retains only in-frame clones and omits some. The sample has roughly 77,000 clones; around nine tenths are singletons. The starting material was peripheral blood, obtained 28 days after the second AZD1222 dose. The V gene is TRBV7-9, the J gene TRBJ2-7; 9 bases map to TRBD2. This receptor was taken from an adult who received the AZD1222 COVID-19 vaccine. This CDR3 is CASTRLAGTYEQYF. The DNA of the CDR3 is TGTGCCAGCACTCGGCTAGCGGGAACCTACGAGCAGTACTTC.